This T cell receptor beta chain is drawn from a study of blood T cell repertoires in COVID-19. Looking at the study overall: The United States, Italy and Spain were the sources of the acute and convalescent COVID-19 samples. The analysed material was cDNA or gDNA that came from T cells, B-cell-depleted T cells, or PBMCs.

With V trimmed by 6 bases and J by 6 bases, 8 bases remained unmatched. CDR3 length: 14 residues. Germline values: CDR1 SNHLY, CDR2 FYNNEI. This clone was counted once. In the source study's methods: Reference gene primer amplification gave nucleated cell count estimates. Some clones are missing from TCRdb's copy, which holds only in-frame ones; the method was immunoSEQ multiplex PCR. That table furnishes V, J and clone size, whereas the DNA furnished D and trimming. The data hold around 240,000 clones, with 65% to 90% observed a single time. The material sequenced was peripheral blood. The clonotype originates from a woman in her thirties or forties who had recovered from COVID-19. This chain joins TRBV2 and TRBJ2-7; 10 nucleotides line up with TRBD1. This CDR3 is CASRPGQGYGEQYF. The CDR3 bases are TGTGCCAGCAGGCCGGGACAGGGGTATGGCGAGCAGTACTTC. Full variable domain (missing parts from reference TRBV2 and TRBJ2-7): EPEVTQTPSHQVTQMGQEVILRCVPISNHLYFYWYRQILGQKVEFLVSFYNNEISEKSEIFDDQFSVERPDGSNFTLKIRSTKLEDSAMYFCASRPGQGYGEQYFGPGTRLTVT.